Given below is one T cell receptor (beta chain) in context. The antigen remains unidentified. The sample is drawn from a study of a mutant IDH1 vaccine in newly diagnosed glioma. Study details: Previous treatment comprised radiotherapy, temozolomide, or both, mostly both. Study-level results: Pseudoprogression seemingly bore no relation to changes in top peripheral T cell clonotypes. Of all patients, about 94% showed vaccine-induced immune responses.

Libraries were prepared by immunoSEQ multiplex PCR; TCRdb keeps only in-frame clonotypes and omits some of them. The table lists 80,000 to 100,000 clones, over 75% of them singletons. The time point: baseline, week 1 (first vaccination visit). The treatment was: pre-vaccination baseline after standard-of-care therapy. New WHO grade 3 or 4 astrocytomas that were IDH1-mutant and ATRX-lost occurred in the donors. Trimming left V 4 bases short and J 5 bases short, with 27 bases between. The CDR3 consists of 18 residues. Germline V CDR1 and CDR2: MNHNS, SASEGT. The material was PBMCs, obtained from a glioma patient treated with radiotherapy, temozolomide or both. This sequence was found in a man in his forties with glioma. Some clones in this sample may be carry-over from other donors' samples. The chain combines TRBV6-1 with TRBJ2-7; D perhaps matches TRBD1 (6 bases). For the CDR3, the DNA is TGTGCCAGCAGTGGGGGCTCCCTACAGGGTTTATCGTCCCACGAGCAGTACTTC. Translation gives CASSGGSLQGLSSHEQYF.